This entry lists 25 T cell receptor beta chains sequenced from one sample in a study of T cells in Graves' hyperthyroidism and ophthalmopathy. The source material, RNA transcripts, was used to amplify TCR beta CDR3 regions. HTBI primers were employed in a first-round RT-PCR of the TCR CDR3. TCRdb called the multiplex PCR reads again in MiXCR, with one record for every CDR3 protein. Seen here are around 300,000 distinct CDR3 sequences, about an eighth observed once, and the top ten hold approximately 7.8%. The sequencing sample was made of blood. The receptors were gathered from a woman between 25 and 40 years old with Graves' hyperthyroidism that later progressed to Graves' ophthalmopathy.

This clonotype was seen many times. The chain couples TRBV7-2 to TRBJ1-1; TRBD1 matches at 7 bases. The CDR3 extends over 15 amino acids. V shed 5 bases and J 0 bases; nucleotides not matched to a gene: 6. CDR1 and CDR2 from the germline V gene are SGHTA and FQGNSA. CDR3 in DNA: TGTGCCAGCAGCGCGGAAGGACAGGTGAACACTGAAGCTTTCTTT. Its translation is CASSAEGQVNTEAFF.

This clonotype was recorded at least ten times. The J gene is TRBJ2-3, the V gene TRBV3-1; 9 bases map to TRBD2. After removal of 1 base from V and 8 bases from J, the junction contained 10 bases not matched to a gene. CDR3 length: 16 residues. Germline V gene lookup returns CDR1 LGHDT and CDR2 YNNKEL (reference sequence). CDR3 bases: TGTGCCAGCAGCCAAGGGACGGGACTAGCCCCAGGTACGCAGTATTTT. It codes for CASSQGTGLAPGTQYF.

This clonotype showed up just a few times. Written as DNA, the CDR3 is TGTGCCAGCAGCTTAGCCGGACAGGACTGGTACGAGCAGTACTTC. Translating gives CASSLAGQDWYEQYF. The gene calls are TRBV11-2 and TRBJ2-7, with TRBD1 identical over 7 bases. Trimming removed 1 base from V and 4 bases from J; junction bases left unmatched: 7. Germline V lookup: CDR1 SGHAT, CDR2 FQNNGV. This CDR3 is built from 15 residues.

This clonotype was detected ten times or more. V is TRBV28 and J is TRBJ1-6; 7 bases match TRBD1. Germline-derived CDR1 and CDR2 are MDHEN and SYDVKM. After removal of 6 bases from V and 6 bases from J, the junction contained 8 bases not matched to a gene. CDR3 size: 15 residues. This CDR3 reads CASRSRGWPNSPLHF. The CDR3 DNA reads as TGTGCCAGCAGGTCCAGGGGGTGGCCTAATTCACCCCTCCACTTT.

On this clonotype: A read error may be the cause here, since a much bigger clone is one base away. CDR3 region: CAGSPEWGGTEAFF. In DNA form, the CDR3 reads TGTGCCGGCAGCCCCGAGTGGGGAGGGACTGAAGCTTTCTTT. This chain joins TRBV7-2 and TRBJ1-1; D uncertain. CDR1 is SGHTA, CDR2 FQGNSA, per germline. The CDR3 is made up of 14 amino acids.

The sample holds a few counts of this clonotype. The gene calls are TRBV28 and TRBJ2-1, with no clear D. V was shortened by 6 bases and J by 8 bases, with 11 bases between the two germline ends. CDR1 and CDR2 from the germline V gene are MDHEN and SYDVKM. This CDR3 has 12 residues. The CDR3 DNA is TGTGCCAGCAGGGGGTGGGTGGATGAGCAGTTCTTC. Protein sequence: CASRGWVDEQFF.

This clonotype has at least ten counts. The V call is TRBV19, the J call TRBJ2-2, with 9 bases lining up with TRBD1. This CDR3 spans 18 amino acids. V shed 7 bases and J 0 bases; nucleotides not matched to a gene: 12. Looked up from germline, CDR1 is LNHDA and CDR2 is SQIVND (reference sequence). CDR3 in amino acids: CASTSLGWDRANTGELFF. The CDR3 DNA follows: TGTGCCAGTACCTCTTTGGGGTGGGACAGGGCGAACACCGGGGAGCTGTTTTTT.

This clonotype showed up many times. This chain uses TRBV6-1 with TRBJ2-1; no clear D. The length of the CDR3 is 12 residues. V was pared by 3 bases and J by 8 bases, with 8 bases between. The V gene's germline CDR1 is MNHNS and CDR2 SASEGT. For the CDR3, the DNA is TGTGCCAGCAGTGACAGGAGACATGAGCAGTTCTTC. It translates to CASSDRRHEQFF.

In the case of this clonotype: This could be a read error, since a much larger clone is one nucleotide away. V usage is TRBV27 and J usage is TRBJ1-5, with D possibly matching TRBD1 (5 bases). Germline assignment: CDR1 MNHEY and CDR2 SMNVEV (reference sequence). V lost 6 bases to trimming and J lost 6 bases, with 15 bases between them. The CDR3 consists of 14 residues. The CDR3 bases are TGTGCCAGCAGCCCCTTGGACACCAGTCAGCCCCAGCATTTT. It specifies CASSPLDTSQPQHF.

This clonotype was detected many times. The chain combines TRBV11-3 with TRBJ2-1, with a possible D match to TRBD2 (5 bases). The germline V gene has CDR1 SGHNT and CDR2 YENEEA. The CDR3 is 13 residues long. Trimming removed 6 bases from V and 8 bases from J, with 14 bases in between. The chain's CDR3 is CASSRPPGDEQFF. The CDR3 region has the DNA TGTGCCAGCAGTCGACCCCCCGGGGATGAGCAGTTCTTC.

On this clonotype: Just one base apart from a much larger clone, this may be a read error. This chain connects TRBV4-2 to TRBJ2-2, with TRBD2 as a possible D gene (6 bases). From germline, CDR1 is LGHNA and CDR2 YNFKEQ. This CDR3 region has 14 residues. This chain's CDR3 is CASSPLATTEELFF. The DNA for the CDR3 is TGTGCCAGCAGTCCACTAGCTACGACCGAGGAGCTGTTTTTT.

V is TRBV2 and J is TRBJ2-5, with 8 bases that match TRBD1. Germline trimming cut 7 bases from V and 9 bases from J; bases unmatched to any gene: 16. The germline gives CDR1 SNHLY, CDR2 FYNNEI. This CDR3 is 15 amino acids long. CDR3 sequence: CASTAGDRRVEPQYF. The CDR3 DNA is TGTGCCAGCACGGCCGGGGACAGGCGAGTCGAGCCCCAGTACTTC.

This clonotype was counted ten times or more. The chain links TRBV6-2 or TRBV6-3 to TRBJ2-4; D is perhaps TRBD1 (5 bases). Germline values: CDR1 MNHEY, CDR2 SVGEGT. The CDR3 contains 13 residues. Between the trimmed V and J ends, which lost 5 bases and 3 bases, there was a span of 8 bases. The CDR3 is CASSPDNKNIQYF. The CDR3 DNA sequence: TGTGCCAGCAGTCCGGACAACAAAAACATTCAGTACTTC.

In this sample, this clonotype turned up many times. V and J are TRBV27 and TRBJ2-1; weak D call: TRBD1 (6 bases). The CDR3 sequence is 14 residues long. Germline CDR1 is MNHEY and CDR2 is SMNVEV (reference sequence). V was cut by 5 bases and J by 9 bases, with 17 bases left in between. CDR3 protein: CASSNGMLDSEQFF. DNA for the CDR3: TGTGCCAGCAGTAATGGTATGTTGGACAGTGAGCAGTTCTTC.

This clonotype occurred many times. The CDR3 DNA follows: TGTGCCAGCAGCAGGGGGCGGGACACTGAAGCTTTCTTT. This codes for CASSRGRDTEAFF. The chain uses TRBV27 and TRBJ1-1; 8 bases are shared with TRBD1. The CDR3 consists of 13 residues. The V segment lost 6 bases and the J segment 3 bases; nucleotides outside the gene matches: 3. Germline CDR1 MNHEY, CDR2 SMNVEV (reference sequence).

This clonotype was observed at least ten times. The V call is TRBV29-1, the J call TRBJ2-7; D gene uncertain. Per germline, CDR1 SQVTM and CDR2 ANQGSEA. V gave up 2 bases and J gave up 2 bases, with 10 bases separating them. The CDR3 is 13 amino acids. CDR3 sequence: CSVEFAVTYEQYF. The CDR3 region has the DNA TGCAGCGTTGAATTTGCGGTCACCTACGAGCAGTACTTC.

This clonotype appeared a few times. CDR3 sequence: CASSRGGGEAGELFF. DNA for the CDR3: TGTGCCAGTAGTCGTGGGGGTGGAGAGGCCGGGGAGCTGTTTTTT. V gene TRBV19 combines with J gene TRBJ2-2; D might be TRBD1 or TRBD2, each matching 5 bases. The CDR3 covers 15 residues. Trimming left V 5 bases short and J 6 bases short, with 16 bases between. Germline V gene sequence: CDR1 LNHDA, CDR2 SQIVND (reference sequence). Variable domain in full (rest from reference TRBV19 and TRBJ2-2): DGGITQSPKYLFRKEGQNVTLSCEQNLNHDAMYWYRQDPGQGLRLIYYSQIVNDFQKGDIAEGYSVSREKKESFPLTVTSAQKNPTAFYLCASSRGGGEAGELFFGEGSRLTVL.

The sample holds many counts of this clonotype. V and J are TRBV5-1 and TRBJ2-3; 8 bases match TRBD2. Looked up from germline, CDR1 is SGHRS and CDR2 is YFSETQ. The CDR3 is 14 residues long. V lost 7 bases and J lost 4; bases outside the gene matches: 8. For the CDR3, the DNA is TGCGCCAGCTGCCAAACTAGCGGAGCAGATACGCAGTATTTT. It yields the protein CASCQTSGADTQYF.

The J gene is TRBJ1-1, the V gene TRBV11-2; 9 bases agree with TRBD1. V shed 5 bases, J shed 5 bases, and the junction held 9 bases outside the gene matches. This CDR3 spans 15 amino acids. Germline CDR1 SGHAT, CDR2 FQNNGV. The CDR3 DNA reads as TGTGCCAGCAGCCAGTACAGGGGGCTGAGGACTGAAGCTTTCTTT. Translating it yields CASSQYRGLRTEAFF.

This clonotype came up many times. The chain carries TRBV2 and TRBJ2-5; 7 bases map to TRBD1. The CDR3 is made up of 13 amino acids. Germline CDR1 reads SNHLY; CDR2 reads FYNNEI. V shed 7 bases and J 1 base; nucleotides not matched to a gene: 3. The CDR3 spells CASTGQVQETQYF. The DNA of the CDR3 is TGTGCCAGCACCGGACAGGTCCAAGAGACCCAGTACTTC.

This clonotype was counted many times. The chain combines TRBV6-1 with TRBJ1-6; D is ambiguous. The V end lost 3 bases, the J end lost 8 bases, and 2 bases lay between the germline ends. Per the germline V gene, CDR1 is MNHNS and CDR2 is SASEGT. This CDR3 has 11 amino acids. Here the CDR3 reads CASSDHSPLHF. The CDR3 nucleotides read TGTGCCAGCAGTGATCATTCACCCCTCCACTTT.

The genes are TRBV10-3 and TRBJ2-5; 8 bases match TRBD2. Looked up from germline, CDR1 is ENHRY and CDR2 is SYGVKD. Trimming at V came to 10 bases and at J to 5 bases, leaving 0 bases not matched to a gene. The CDR3 is 10 residues long. CDR3: CATGGETQYF. CDR3 nucleotide sequence: TGTGCCACGGGGGGGGAGACCCAGTACTTC.

Of note for this clonotype: This could be a read error, since a much larger clone is one nucleotide away. The chain employs TRBV27 and TRBJ2-1; TRBD2 might be the D (6 bases). The CDR3 has 15 residues. Germline CDR1 reads MNHEY; CDR2 reads SMNVEV (reference sequence). Trimming pared 8 bases from V and 0 bases from J, leaving 14 bases between. This CDR3 is CASRDRENSYNEQFF. DNA for the CDR3: TGTGCCAGCCGCGACCGGGAGAACTCCTACAATGAGCAGTTCTTC.

This clonotype was seen many times. J is TRBJ2-5 and V is TRBV11-2; tentatively, D is TRBD2 (5 bases). V was clipped by 4 bases and J by 7 bases, with 25 bases between them. Germline V gene sequence: CDR1 SGHAT, CDR2 FQNNGV. This CDR3 has 17 residues. CDR3 in amino acids: CASSSQPYVTLSGTQYF. The CDR3 bases are TGTGCCAGCAGCTCCCAACCCTACGTGACACTCAGCGGGACCCAGTACTTC.

This clonotype was observed at least ten times. This sequence joins TRBV7-9 and TRBJ2-7, with D possibly matching TRBD1 (7 bases). Per germline, CDR1 SEHNR and CDR2 FQNEAQ (reference sequence). The CDR3 is 15 amino acids. Trimming stripped 1 base from V and 5 bases from J, with 15 bases between. CDR3 region: CASSLGSSGGNEQYF. The CDR3, as DNA: TGTGCCAGCAGCTTAGGGTCATCAGGGGGGAACGAGCAGTACTTC.